These 8 T cell receptor beta chains were sequenced from one sample in a study of shared clonotypes between healthy human individuals. Produced via immunoSEQ multiplex PCR; TCRdb's table is partial and in-frame only. The table has over 2,000,000 clones, approximately 92% seen once. The naive CD8 fraction comprised CD45RO-negative cells positively selected for CCR7 and excluded terminally differentiated effector memory CD45RA+ cells. Specimen: naive CD8+ T cells from PBMCs. These receptors were obtained from a young man in good health. Some clones in this sample may be carry-over from other donors' samples.

The V gene is TRBV9, the J gene TRBJ2-2; no clear D. Trimming stripped 0 bases from V and 0 bases from J, with 3 bases between. This CDR3 is built from 14 residues. Germline V CDR1 and CDR2: SGDLS, YYNGEE. The CDR3 reads CASSVAANTGELFF. CDR3 DNA sequence: TGTGCCAGCAGCGTAGCAGCGAACACCGGGGAGCTGTTTTTT.

The chain recombines TRBV15 with TRBJ2-2; D remains ambiguous. The CDR3 consists of 17 residues. Trimming took off 0 bases at V and 1 base at J, with 12 bases between the two ends. Per germline, CDR1 LNHNV and CDR2 YYDKDF (reference sequence). This CDR3 is CATSRDFRVRNTGELFF. The CDR3, as DNA: TGTGCCACCAGCAGAGATTTCAGAGTAAGGAACACCGGGGAGCTGTTTTTT.

The chain couples TRBV13 to TRBJ2-7; 10 positions match TRBD1. The CDR3 runs to 14 residues. V shed 5 bases, J shed 5 bases, and the junction held 6 bases outside the gene matches. Germline loops: CDR1 PRHDT, CDR2 FYEKMQ (reference sequence). The chain's CDR3 is CASSAGTGVDEQYF. As DNA, the CDR3 is TGTGCCAGCAGCGCCGGGACAGGGGTGGACGAGCAGTACTTC.

V and J are TRBV4-1 and TRBJ2-7; 11 bases agree with TRBD2. The CDR3 consists of 17 residues. Germline-derived CDR1 and CDR2 are MGHRA and YSYEKL. Losses at the gene ends were 5 bases for V and 0 bases for J; bases not matched to a gene: 9. The DNA for the CDR3 is TGCGCCAGCAGCTTAGCGGGAGGGTCTCAGAGCTCCTACGAGCAGTACTTC. The encoded protein is CASSLAGGSQSSYEQYF.

The CDR3 DNA reads TGTGCCAGCAGTTTATACGGCGGTTTCTACTACGAGCAGTACTTC. It encodes CASSLYGGFYYEQYF. The V and J genes are TRBV28 and TRBJ2-7, with unresolved D. Trimming cost V 1 base and J 3 bases, with 13 bases left between them. CDR1 and CDR2 (germline): MDHEN, SYDVKM. The CDR3 length is 15 residues.

In this sample, this clone turned up a few times. The rearrangement uses TRBV27 and TRBJ2-2; TRBD2 agrees at 7 bases. The ends lost 5 bases at V and 0 bases at J; junction bases unmatched: 9. The CDR3 contains 17 residues. Germline CDR1 and CDR2: MNHEY and SMNVEV (reference sequence). Written as DNA, the CDR3 is TGTGCCAGCAGTCCCCTCCGGGGGGATACGAACACCGGGGAGCTGTTTTTT. It specifies CASSPLRGDTNTGELFF.

CDR3 loop: CASSLVSSYNEQFF. Written as DNA, the CDR3 is TGTGCCAGCAGTTTAGTCAGCTCCTACAATGAGCAGTTCTTC. The chain links TRBV28 to TRBJ2-1; D ambiguous. From germline, CDR1 is MDHEN and CDR2 SYDVKM. V lost 2 bases and J 0 bases, leaving 5 bases between the germline ends. The CDR3 consists of 14 residues.

The chain links TRBV6-5 to TRBJ1-6; D is unclear. V lost 1 base, J lost 10 bases, and 5 bases lay in between. The CDR3 runs to 12 residues. The V gene's germline CDR1 is MNHEY and CDR2 SVGAGI. CDR3 residues: CASSYFASPLHF. CDR3 nucleotides: TGTGCCAGCAGTTACTTCGCATCACCCCTCCACTTT.